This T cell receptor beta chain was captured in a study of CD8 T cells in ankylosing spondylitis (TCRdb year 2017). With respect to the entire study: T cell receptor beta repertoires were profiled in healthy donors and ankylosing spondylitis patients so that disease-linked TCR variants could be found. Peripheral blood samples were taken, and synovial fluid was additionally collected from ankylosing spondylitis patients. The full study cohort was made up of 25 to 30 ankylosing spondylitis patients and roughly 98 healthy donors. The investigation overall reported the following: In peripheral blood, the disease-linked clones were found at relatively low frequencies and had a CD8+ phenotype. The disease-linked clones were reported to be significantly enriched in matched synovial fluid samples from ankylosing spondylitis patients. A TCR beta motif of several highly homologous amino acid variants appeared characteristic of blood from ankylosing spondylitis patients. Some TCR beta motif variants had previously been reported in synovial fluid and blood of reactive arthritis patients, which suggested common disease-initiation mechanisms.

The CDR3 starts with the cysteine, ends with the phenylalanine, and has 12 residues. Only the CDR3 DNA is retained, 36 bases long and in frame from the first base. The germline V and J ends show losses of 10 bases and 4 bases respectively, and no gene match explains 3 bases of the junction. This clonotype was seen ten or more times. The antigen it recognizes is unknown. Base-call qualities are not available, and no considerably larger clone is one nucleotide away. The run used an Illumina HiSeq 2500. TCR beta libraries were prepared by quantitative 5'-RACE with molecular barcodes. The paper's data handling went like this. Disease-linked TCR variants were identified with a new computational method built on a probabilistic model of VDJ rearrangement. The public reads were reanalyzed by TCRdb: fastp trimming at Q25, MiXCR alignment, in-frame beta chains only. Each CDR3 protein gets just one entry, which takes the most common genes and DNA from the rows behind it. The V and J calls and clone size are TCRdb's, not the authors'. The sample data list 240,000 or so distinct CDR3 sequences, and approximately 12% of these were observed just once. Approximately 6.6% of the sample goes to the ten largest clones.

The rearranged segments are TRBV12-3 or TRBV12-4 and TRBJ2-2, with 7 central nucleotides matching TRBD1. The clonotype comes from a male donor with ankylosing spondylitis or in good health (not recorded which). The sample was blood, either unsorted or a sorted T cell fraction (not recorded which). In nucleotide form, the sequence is TGTGCCACCTACAGGGGCACCGGGGAGCTGTTTTTT. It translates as CATYRGTGELFF.